The clone carrying this TCR beta chain was counted ten times or more. Antigen: not known. Study-level results: Greatest tumor Treg TCR overlap was with tumor naive CD4+ cells. The larger-cohort validation was restricted to a single TCR beta V-J rearrangement rather than whole repertoires.

The CDR3 has 14 amino acids. V was clipped by 4 bases and J by 3 bases; unmatched bases: 4. Germline V gene data show CDR1 as MNHEY and CDR2 as SVGAGI. Cells sorted as Tregs were CD4+, CD25+ and CD127-/low. Via MiXCR, TCRdb re-called the 5' RACE reads, giving one row per CDR3 protein. The repertoire holds 35,000 to 50,000 distinct CDR3 sequences, about 20% seen once, with 4% in the top ten. This TCR came from a female donor with breast cancer. The sequenced material came from Tregs sorted from blood. This rearrangement joins TRBV6-5 to TRBJ2-7, with TRBD2 matching over 9 bases. CDR3 bases: TGTGCCAGCAGTTTTAGCGGGAGTAGCTACGAGCAGTACTTC. Protein product: CASSFSGSSYEQYF.